This T cell receptor beta chain emerged from a study of T cell responses to AZD1222 COVID-19 vaccine (dated by TCRdb to 2020 to 2023). Notes on the research overall: TCR sequencing covered 230 to 250 trial participants: about 210 given two doses of AZD1222 and around 26 given two doses of MenACWY control vaccine. Trial participants were enrolled into age subgroups of 18-55, 56-69 and 70-plus years, which contained about 150, 28 and 57 TCR-sequenced participants, respectively. The study at large found these results: The 56-69-year group was small, and its depth increase did not reach significance, likely because of low power. Because no samples from the day 14 peak response were available, repertoires could be characterized only after the peak T cell response. After two AZD1222 doses, spike-specific TCR breadth and depth were significantly higher than at day 0 and than in MenACWY recipients. The vaccine-associated CD4 TCRs covered the entire spike protein, and the dominant responses fell in regions 160-218 and 743-854. Epitopes outside the regions mutated in the B.1.351 and B.1.1.7 variants were reportedly recognized by nearly half of the unique spike-specific TCRs. Participants were mostly white British, with more females than males. The authors suggested clonal diversity may have been underestimated. Conclusions about previously exposed vaccinees are limited, since just six AZD1222 recipients were seropositive for SARS-CoV-2 at baseline.

Regarding this clone: It has no known antigen specificity. Base qualities are not provided; no much larger clone lies one nucleotide away.

What the time point label conveys for this sample: about 28 days (+/-7) after the second vaccine dose. Because spike-specific TCR depth and breadth did not differ between the two schedules, AZD1222 recipients who got a second dose at roughly 4 weeks were pooled with those who got a second dose at roughly 12 weeks. Samples from vaccinated people were obtained from the UK trials COV001 and COV002, which included a single-blind randomized controlled phase 2/3 trial of AZD1222 (ChAdOx1 nCoV-19) in healthy adults. For TCRbeta chain sequencing, PBMC samples from trial participants were taken at day 0 and at day 28 after the second dose. The CDR3 measures 15 amino acids from cysteine to phenylalanine. Only the CDR3 DNA is retained, 45 bases long and in frame from the first base. From the germline V gene, CDR1 is MGHRA and CDR2 is YSYEKL. Trimming removed 1 base from V and 0 bases from J, leaving 10 bases between the germline ends.

The CDR3 regions of human TCRbeta chains were subjected to immunosequencing. In the source study's methods: TCRs in the repertoires were compared against a reference library of SARS-CoV-2-specific TCRs that had been generated with the MIRA antigen-specificity platform. Breadth meant the fraction of unique TCRs that were SARS-CoV-2-associated, whereas depth meant the fraction of total T cells that were SARS-CoV-2-associated. Using the MIRA data, each spike-specific TCR was mapped to the spike region that the TCR reacts to and placed in a CD4 or CD8 class. Log10-transformed breadth and depth values were compared by one-way ANOVA with Sidak's multiple comparisons tests. Here the immuneACCESS table is served through TCRdb, limited to in-frame sequences with V and J called. Missing clones are a known gap in these copies; in checked studies unresolved V genes cover under half, and the rest lacks a known reason. V, J and clone size reflect that table, while D and trimming were determined from the DNA. Within this sample are roughly 180,000 clones, with approximately 94% of them counted one time only. The ten biggest clones cover about 1.5% of the sample.

Source: peripheral blood, taken 28 days after the second AZD1222 dose. This chain joins TRBV4-1 to TRBJ2-7; a tentative D call is TRBD2 (5 bases match). This TCR derives from an adult who received the AZD1222 COVID-19 vaccine. The nucleotides read TGCGCCAGCAGCCAAGGGGGTCGGGGCTCCTACGAGCAGTACTTC. The resulting protein is CASSQGGRGSYEQYF.